These T cell receptor beta chains were read from a single sample in a study of regulatory T cells in long-lasting Graves disease. MiXCR, run by TCRdb on the multiplex PCR reads, gives a single entry per CDR3 protein. Counted here are roughly 430,000 distinct CDR3 sequences, about 15% occurring once; the ten biggest clones make up about 10%. A further study also used this sample, focusing on T cells in Graves' hyperthyroidism and ophthalmopathy.

This specimen was peripheral blood mononuclear cells (PBMCs), taken at new diagnosis, from a patient treated with antithyroid drugs. The receptor source for this set is a woman in her 30s with Graves disease. The conserved cysteine and the conserved F or W are not part of the CDR3 here. Some rows have no size entry. The others give once, few or many, or a class for an expanded clone.

abundance: .; j_gene: TRBJ2-2; len: 11; v_gene: TRBV7-6; CDR3aa: ASSLPSGGELF
abundance: few; j_gene: TRBJ2-5; len: 14; v_gene: TRBV5-1; CDR3aa: ASSPGDARGDETQY
abundance: .; j_gene: TRBJ2-7; len: 12; v_gene: TRBV6-1; CDR3aa: ASRTGTGKGEQY
abundance: many; j_gene: TRBJ2-3; len: 16; v_gene: TRBV3-1; CDR3aa: ASSPSPTSGRATDTQY
abundance: many; j_gene: TRBJ1-2; len: 11; v_gene: TRBV5-6; CDR3aa: ASSYTGNYGYT
abundance: .; j_gene: TRBJ2-7; len: 11; v_gene: TRBV15; CDR3aa: ATGNGGTYEQY
abundance: few; j_gene: TRBJ2-4; len: 9; v_gene: TRBV10-3; CDR3aa: AISDGGIQY
abundance: many; j_gene: TRBJ2-2; len: 14; v_gene: TRBV6-2/TRBV6-3; CDR3aa: ASSYSISRATGELF
abundance: many; j_gene: TRBJ2-1; len: 10; v_gene: TRBV20-1; CDR3aa: SATARGDEQF
abundance: few; j_gene: TRBJ2-4; len: 12; v_gene: TRBV29-1; CDR3aa: SVELTGTQNIQY
abundance: many; j_gene: TRBJ1-3; len: 14; v_gene: TRBV11-2; CDR3aa: ASSSLEDRSGNTIY
abundance: many; j_gene: TRBJ2-2; len: 14; v_gene: TRBV7-6; CDR3aa: ASSYRTSGTVGELF
abundance: few; j_gene: TRBJ1-1; len: 13; v_gene: TRBV5-6; CDR3aa: ASSLVPGHDTEAF
abundance: many; j_gene: TRBJ1-5; len: 13; v_gene: TRBV6-5; CDR3aa: ASSYTRGSNQPQH
abundance: many; j_gene: TRBJ1-1; len: 12; v_gene: TRBV29-1; CDR3aa: SVEDRGRNTEAF
abundance: .; j_gene: TRBJ2-2; len: 14; v_gene: TRBV7-3; CDR3aa: ASSQQAGPNTGELF
abundance: many; j_gene: TRBJ1-2; len: 10; v_gene: TRBV3-1; CDR3aa: ASSRGGQGYT
abundance: few; j_gene: TRBJ2-7; len: 16; v_gene: TRBV20-1; CDR3aa: SAREAGASGVGGYEQY
abundance: .; j_gene: TRBJ2-7; len: 11; v_gene: TRBV2; CDR3aa: ASMDRGYYEQY
abundance: once; j_gene: TRBJ2-3; len: 16; v_gene: TRBV9; CDR3aa: ASSVEGSGRLGTDTQY
abundance: few; j_gene: TRBJ2-1; len: 13; v_gene: TRBV7-9; CDR3aa: ASSSLFSRGNEQF
abundance: few; j_gene: TRBJ2-1; len: 13; v_gene: TRBV5-1; CDR3aa: ASSGRMVPQGEQF
abundance: many; j_gene: TRBJ2-1; len: 13; v_gene: TRBV12-3/TRBV12-4; CDR3aa: ASSPDRGGWNEQF
abundance: .; j_gene: TRBJ1-2; len: 13; v_gene: TRBV6-6; CDR3aa: ASSYSTVANYGYT
abundance: many; j_gene: TRBJ1-5; len: 12; v_gene: TRBV6-1; CDR3aa: ASRKTVGNQPQH
abundance: many; j_gene: TRBJ2-7; len: 10; v_gene: TRBV2; CDR3aa: ASIQGTYEQY
abundance: many; j_gene: TRBJ2-3; len: 17; v_gene: TRBV3-1; CDR3aa: ASSPWGASGRGGTDTQY
abundance: .; j_gene: TRBJ1-2; len: 13; v_gene: TRBV14; CDR3aa: AGSATVSANYGYT
abundance: many; j_gene: TRBJ2-3; len: 13; v_gene: TRBV6-5; CDR3aa: ASSYSGGKSDTQY
abundance: .; j_gene: TRBJ1-5; len: 11; v_gene: TRBV29-1; CDR3aa: SVDGGKSQPQH
abundance: few; j_gene: TRBJ2-7; len: 12; v_gene: TRBV20-1; CDR3aa: SARDFGNTYEQY
abundance: many; j_gene: TRBJ1-4; len: 14; v_gene: TRBV12-3/TRBV12-4; CDR3aa: ASSQTHSGANEKLF
abundance: many; j_gene: TRBJ2-1; len: 14; v_gene: TRBV7-6; CDR3aa: ASSPYGDRSYNEQF
abundance: many; j_gene: TRBJ2-7; len: 11; v_gene: TRBV28; CDR3aa: ASSVDSPYEQY
abundance: many; j_gene: TRBJ1-1; len: 12; v_gene: TRBV6-1; CDR3aa: ASNTGHLNTEAF
abundance: many; j_gene: TRBJ2-7; len: 13; v_gene: TRBV7-9; CDR3aa: ASSLGQGLFNEQY
abundance: .; j_gene: TRBJ1-5; len: 15; v_gene: TRBV28; CDR3aa: ASSLFSGSDSNQPQH